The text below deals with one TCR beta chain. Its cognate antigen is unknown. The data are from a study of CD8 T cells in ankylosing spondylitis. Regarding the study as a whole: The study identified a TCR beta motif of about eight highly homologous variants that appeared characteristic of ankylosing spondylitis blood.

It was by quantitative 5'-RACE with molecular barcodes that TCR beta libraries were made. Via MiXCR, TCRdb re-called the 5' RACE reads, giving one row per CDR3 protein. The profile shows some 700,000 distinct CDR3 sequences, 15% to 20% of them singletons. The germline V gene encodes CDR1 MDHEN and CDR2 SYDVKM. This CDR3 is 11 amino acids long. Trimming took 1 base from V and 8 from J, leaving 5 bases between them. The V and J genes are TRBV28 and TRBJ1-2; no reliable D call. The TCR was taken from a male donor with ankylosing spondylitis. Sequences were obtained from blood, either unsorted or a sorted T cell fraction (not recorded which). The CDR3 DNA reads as TGTGCCAGCAGTTTATCGCGAGGCTACACCTTC. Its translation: CASSLSRGYTF.